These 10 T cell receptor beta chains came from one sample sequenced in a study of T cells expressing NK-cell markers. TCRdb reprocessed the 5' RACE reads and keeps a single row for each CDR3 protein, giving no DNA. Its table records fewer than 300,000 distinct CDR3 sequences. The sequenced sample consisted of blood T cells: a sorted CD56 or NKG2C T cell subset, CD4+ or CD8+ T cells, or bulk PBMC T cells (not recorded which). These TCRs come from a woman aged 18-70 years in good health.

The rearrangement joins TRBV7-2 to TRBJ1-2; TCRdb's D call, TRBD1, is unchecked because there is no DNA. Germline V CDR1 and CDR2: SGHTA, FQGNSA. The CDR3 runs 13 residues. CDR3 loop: CASSPNREMGYTF.

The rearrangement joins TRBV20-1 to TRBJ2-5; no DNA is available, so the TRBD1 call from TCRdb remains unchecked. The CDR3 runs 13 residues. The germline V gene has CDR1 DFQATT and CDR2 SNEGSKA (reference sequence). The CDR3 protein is CSAGETGYETQYF.

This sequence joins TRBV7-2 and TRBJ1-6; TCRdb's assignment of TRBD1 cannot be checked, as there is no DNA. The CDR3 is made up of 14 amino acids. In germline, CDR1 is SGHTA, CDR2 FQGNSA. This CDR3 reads CASRPQGINSPLHF.

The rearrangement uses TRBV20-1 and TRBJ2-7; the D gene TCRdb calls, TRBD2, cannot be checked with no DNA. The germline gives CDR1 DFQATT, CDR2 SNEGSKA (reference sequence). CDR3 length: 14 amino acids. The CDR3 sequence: CSANLGGGWGEQYF.

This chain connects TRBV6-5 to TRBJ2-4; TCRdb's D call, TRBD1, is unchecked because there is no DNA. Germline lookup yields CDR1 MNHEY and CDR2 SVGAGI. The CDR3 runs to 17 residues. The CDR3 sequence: CASSSQTGPLAKNIQYF.

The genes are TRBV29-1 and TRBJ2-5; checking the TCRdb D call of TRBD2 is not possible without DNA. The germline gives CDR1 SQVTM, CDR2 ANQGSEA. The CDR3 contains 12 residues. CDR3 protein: CSVVSGGETQYF.

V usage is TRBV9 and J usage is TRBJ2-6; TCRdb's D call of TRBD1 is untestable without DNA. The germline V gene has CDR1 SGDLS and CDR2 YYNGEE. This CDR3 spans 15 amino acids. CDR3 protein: CASSGRRAGANVLTF.

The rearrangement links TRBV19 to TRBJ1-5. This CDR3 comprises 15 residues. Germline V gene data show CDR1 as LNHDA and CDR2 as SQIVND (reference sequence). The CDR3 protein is CASSITNRGNQPQHF. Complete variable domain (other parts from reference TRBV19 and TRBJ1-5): DGGITQSPKYLFRKEGQNVTLSCEQNLNHDAMYWYRQDPGQGLRLIYYSQIVNDFQKGDIAEGYSVSREKKESFPLTVTSAQKNPTAFYLCASSITNRGNQPQHFGDGTRLSIL.

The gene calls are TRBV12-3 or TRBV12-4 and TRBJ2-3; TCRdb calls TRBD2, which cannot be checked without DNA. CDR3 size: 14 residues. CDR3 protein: CASSFGRGTDTQYF.

CDR3 in amino acids: CASNSGIGYGYTF. The chain combines TRBV18 with TRBJ1-2; the D gene TCRdb calls, TRBD1, cannot be checked with no DNA. The CDR3 has 13 residues. Looked up from germline, CDR1 is KGHSH and CDR2 is LQKENI.